One and the same sample provided the 11 T cell receptor beta chains below, sequenced in a study of cytomegalovirus exposure and HLA in healthy donors. PCR primers comprised 60 Vbeta and 13 Jbeta primers. Assay used: immunoSEQ multiplex PCR; TCRdb lists only in-frame clones, some missing. The profile shows around 160,000 clones, about 77% of them singletons. The sequencing input was PBMCs. Receptor source: a man between 18 and 35 years old in good health and CMV-seropositive.

DNA for the CDR3: TGTGCCAGCAGCCAGACAGGGTTCCCTACCTACGAGCAGTACTTC. Translation gives CASSQTGFPTYEQYF. The chain couples TRBV7-9 to TRBJ2-7; the match to TRBD1 covers 7 bases. The germline gives CDR1 SEHNR, CDR2 FQNEAQ (reference sequence). The J segment lost 2 bases and the V segment lost 5 bases, leaving 9 bases of the junction unmatched. The CDR3 sequence is 15 residues long. Using reference TRBV7-9 and TRBJ2-7 for the parts outside the CDR3, the full variable domain is DTGVSQNPRHKITKRGQNVTFRCDPISEHNRLYWYRQTLGQGPEFLTYFQNEAQLEKSRLLSDRFSAERPKGSFSTLEIQRTEQGDSAMYLCASSQTGFPTYEQYFGPGTRLTVT.

This clone was observed a few times. This sample also contains other DNA sequences that code for the same CDR3. The chain joins TRBV27 to TRBJ1-2, with a possible D match to TRBD1 (6 bases). This CDR3 spans 12 amino acids. V was cut by 3 bases and J by 6 bases, with 8 bases left in between. CDR1 MNHEY and CDR2 SMNVEV come from the germline V gene (reference sequence). CDR3 in DNA: TGTGCCAGCAGTTTGGGGGGGCATGGCTACACCTTC. Protein product: CASSLGGHGYTF.

The chain recombines TRBV10-1 with TRBJ2-2; 7 bases match TRBD1. CDR3 length equals 16 residues. The V gene end was trimmed by 10 bases and the J gene end by 0 bases; junction bases not matched to a gene: 11. Germline V gene lookup returns CDR1 WNHNN and CDR2 SYGVQD (reference sequence). The CDR3, as DNA: TGCGCCACATCGACAGGGAAGACCACGAACACCGGGGAGCTGTTTTTT. As protein: CATSTGKTTNTGELFF.

The chain couples TRBV5-1 to TRBJ1-1; D is unclear. Trimming removed 6 bases at V and 2 bases at J, with 17 bases between. The CDR3 is made up of 15 amino acids. Germline lookup yields CDR1 SGHRS and CDR2 YFSETQ. The CDR3 nucleotides read TGCGCCAGCAACTCCCAGACTGCCGCAAACACTGAAGCTTTCTTT. The encoded protein is CASNSQTAANTEAFF.

The chain links TRBV7-9 to TRBJ1-1; D gene unclear. Trimming took 2 bases from V and 1 from J, leaving 11 bases between them. CDR1 is SEHNR, CDR2 FQNEAQ, per germline (reference sequence). The CDR3 covers 15 residues. The CDR3 nucleotides read TGTGCCAGCAGCTTAATCGGGGTTGCGAACACTGAAGCTTTCTTT. Its protein is CASSLIGVANTEAFF.

This clone was found once. This chain uses TRBV28 with TRBJ1-5, with D tentatively TRBD1 (6 bases). Germline values: CDR1 MDHEN, CDR2 SYDVKM. The CDR3 runs to 12 residues. Between the trimmed V and J ends, which lost 10 bases and 3 bases, there was a span of 10 bases. The CDR3 bases are TGTGCCATGCAGGGGCCCAATCAGCCCCAGCATTTT. It specifies CAMQGPNQPQHF.

The chain links TRBV11-1 to TRBJ2-5, with D perhaps TRBD2 (6 bases). The CDR3 is 15 residues long. The V gene's germline CDR1 is SGHAT and CDR2 FQDESV (reference sequence). V was clipped by 3 bases and J by 3 bases, with 14 bases between them. Here the CDR3 DNA reads TGTGCCAGCAGCTTTAACCCCCGGAGGGAAGAGACCCAGTACTTC. Encoded protein: CASSFNPRREETQYF.

This sequence joins TRBV27 and TRBJ2-6, with D perhaps TRBD1 (6 bases). The ends were cut back, 5 bases at V and 4 bases at J, with 18 bases in the middle. Germline CDR1 reads MNHEY; CDR2 reads SMNVEV (reference sequence). The CDR3 has 17 amino acids. In nucleotides, the CDR3 is TGTGCCAGCAGTCAAAATACAGGGAAGCTGGGGGCCAACGTCCTGACTTTC. Amino acids: CASSQNTGKLGANVLTF.

Concerning this clone: The same CDR3 can be traced to other DNA sequences in this sample. V is TRBV19 and J is TRBJ2-7; TRBD1 matches at 9 bases. The CDR3 length is 14 residues. From germline, CDR1 is LNHDA and CDR2 SQIVND (reference sequence). The V gene end was trimmed by 5 bases and the J gene end by 2 bases; junction bases not matched to a gene: 4. The CDR3 region has the DNA TGTGCCAGTAGTCCCGGGACAGGGACCTACGAGCAGTACTTC. Protein: CASSPGTGTYEQYF.

The rearrangement joins TRBV7-2 to TRBJ2-4, with D tentatively TRBD2 (5 bases). Germline-derived CDR1 and CDR2 are SGHTA and FQGNSA. This CDR3 comprises 15 residues. V was trimmed by 1 base and J by 2 bases, leaving 9 bases between them. The CDR3 sequence is CASSLVSGTKNIQYF. DNA of the CDR3: TGTGCCAGCAGCTTAGTATCCGGGACCAAAAACATTCAGTACTTC.

The chain links TRBV5-5 to TRBJ2-1; a possible D gene is TRBD2 (6 bases). This CDR3 contains 13 residues. CDR1 is SGHKS, CDR2 YYEKEE, per germline (reference sequence). V lost 6 bases and J 6 bases, leaving 13 bases between the germline ends. CDR3 residues: CASNGGNGNEQFF. The CDR3 nucleotides are TGTGCCAGCAACGGGGGTAATGGCAATGAGCAGTTCTTC.